These 3 T cell receptor beta chains were sequenced from one sample in a study of blood T cell repertoires in COVID-19. Sequencing was performed with immunoSEQ multiplex PCR; in TCRdb, only in-frame clones are kept and a portion is missing. The sample shows fewer than 350,000 clones, around nine tenths of them seen only once. Sequencing input: peripheral blood. These receptor sequences come from a woman in her twenties or thirties with COVID-19, enrolled during active disease.

This sequence joins TRBV6-5 and TRBJ2-7; 11 bases match TRBD1. Losses at the gene ends were 8 bases for V and 3 bases for J; bases not matched to a gene: 9. This CDR3 contains 15 residues. Germline V gives CDR1 MNHEY, CDR2 SVGAGI. For the CDR3, the DNA is TGTGCCAGCCGGGGGGGGACAGGGGGAGGCTACGAGCAGTACTTC. Amino acids: CASRGGTGGGYEQYF.

CDR3 DNA: TGTGCCAGCTCACCGTATCGACAGGGGGCTTTCCCGGATGAAAAACTGTTTTTT. This codes for CASSPYRQGAFPDEKLFF. The chain uses TRBV18 and TRBJ1-4; 10 bases are a match to TRBD1. The CDR3 totals 18 residues. The V gene end was trimmed by 3 bases and the J gene end by 6 bases; junction bases not matched to a gene: 13. CDR1 is KGHSH, CDR2 LQKENI, per germline.

The chain joins TRBV6-6 to TRBJ1-6; no clear D. Trimming shortened V by 5 bases and J by 1 base, and 12 bases separated the two germline ends. Germline CDR1 MNHNY, CDR2 SVGAGI (reference sequence). The CDR3 is 16 amino acids. The CDR3 nucleotides are TGTGCCAGCAGTCGAGGGAGTGAGTCCTATAATTCACCCCTCCACTTT. This codes for CASSRGSESYNSPLHF.